This TCR beta chain emerged from a study of regulatory T cells in long-lasting Graves disease. With iRepertoire HTBI primers and Arm-PCR of CDR3 regions, TCR beta libraries were built. TCRdb used MiXCR to reprocess the multiplex PCR reads, holding one entry per CDR3 protein. The table lists a few hundred thousand distinct CDR3 sequences, around a fifth of them singletons. Time point: persistent/refractory GD, antithyroid drugs over 5 years with positive TRAb. PBMC-derived RNA was used for the TCR library. The CDR3 sequence is 12 residues long. Looked up from germline, CDR1 is GTSNPN and CDR2 is SVGIG (reference sequence). With 2 bases removed from V and 9 bases from J, the gap between germline ends came to 13 bases.

The source was peripheral blood mononuclear cells (PBMCs), collected when the disease was refractory, from a patient treated with antithyroid drugs. The V gene is TRBV30, the J gene TRBJ1-1, with a tentative D call TRBD1 (5 bases). This sequence originates from a female donor with Graves disease. The CDR3 sequence: CAWSQEWGKAFF. The CDR3 bases are TGTGCCTGGAGTCAGGAATGGGGGAAAGCTTTCTTT. The full variable domain, in which reference TRBV30 and TRBJ1-1 provide the parts outside the CDR3, is SQTIHQWPATLVQPVGSPLSLECTVEGTSNPNLYWYRQAAGRGLQLLFYSVGIGQISSEVPQNLSASRPQDRQFILSSKKLLLSDSGFYLCAWSQEWGKAFFGQGTRLTVV.